The rows below give T cell receptor beta chains drawn from one sample of a study of T cell responses to AZD1222 COVID-19 vaccine. Data came from immunoSEQ multiplex PCR; TCRdb stores just in-frame clones and leaves some out. Altogether about 140,000 clones are present, 90% to 95% being singletons, with the ten largest covering 4%. This specimen consisted of peripheral blood, obtained 28 days after the second AZD1222 dose. The receptors were gathered from an adult who received the AZD1222 COVID-19 vaccine. CDR3s include the opening cysteine and the closing phenylalanine or tryptophan. Each record gives: V gene, J gene, D gene, clone size, CDR3 DNA, CDR3 protein. The D gene is left open where the match is weak. Size is stated for part of the rows, as once, few or many counts, or as a class when the clone is expanded.

TRBV6-5,TRBJ1-5,-,-,TGTGCCAGCACCGAAGGGGTTCAGCCCCAGCATTTT,CASTEGVQPQHF
TRBV6-5,TRBJ2-2,-,-,TGTGCCAGCAGTTACTTGGGCCCCGGGGAGCTGTTTTTT,CASSYLGPGELFF
TRBV4-2,TRBJ2-1,TRBD1,-,TGTGCCAGCAGCCTCTTCCCGGGACAGGGAAGCTACAATGAGCAGTTCTTC,CASSLFPGQGSYNEQFF
TRBV28,TRBJ2-1,-,-,TGTGCCAGCAGTCCGGGACTCCTTTACAATGAGCAGTTCTTC,CASSPGLLYNEQFF
TRBV7-8,TRBJ1-4,TRBD1,-,TGTGCCAGCAGCGGGGGGACAGGGCATAGGGAAAAACTGTTTTTT,CASSGGTGHREKLFF
TRBV4-3,TRBJ2-7,TRBD1,-,TGCGCCAGCAGCCCTACGGTGACAGGGTTTCCCGAGCAGTACTTC,CASSPTVTGFPEQYF
TRBV15,TRBJ1-2,TRBD1,-,TGTGCCACCAGCCGGGACAGCTATGGCTACACCTTC,CATSRDSYGYTF
TRBV3-1/TRBV3-2,TRBJ2-4,-,-,TGTGCCAGCAGCCAAGGGGGCAACATTCAGTACTTC,CASSQGGNIQYF
TRBV19,TRBJ2-3,TRBD2,-,TGTGCCAGTACCCCCCGGATCCTAAGCGGGGTAGTATCAGATACGCAGTATTTT,CASTPRILSGVVSDTQYF
TRBV7-2,TRBJ2-1,-,-,TGTGCCAGCAGCTTAGCGCCCGGGTACAATGAGCAGTTCTTC,CASSLAPGYNEQFF
TRBV21-1,TRBJ1-5,-,-,TGTGCCAGACCCAGTGGGACAGGGATCAATCAGCCCCAGCATTTT,CARPSGTGINQPQHF
TRBV5-4,TRBJ2-3,-,-,TGTGCCAGCAGCTTGACGGGCGACAGCACAGATACGCAGTATTTT,CASSLTGDSTDTQYF
TRBV7-3,TRBJ2-2,-,-,TGTGCCAGCGGCTGGACAGCGAACACCGGGGAGCTGTTTTTT,CASGWTANTGELFF
TRBV7-2,TRBJ2-5,TRBD1,-,TGTGCCAGCAGCTCGGACAGGGCGTATGAGACCCAGTACTTC,CASSSDRAYETQYF
TRBV7-2,TRBJ1-1,-,-,TGTGCCAGCAGTAAGGCCGCTAATAGGAACACTGAAGCTTTCTTT,CASSKAANRNTEAFF
TRBV5-6,TRBJ2-4,-,-,TGTGCCAGCAGCCTTGTCAAAAACATTCAGTACTTC,CASSLVKNIQYF
TRBV6-1,TRBJ2-4,-,once,TGTGCCAGCAGTGAAGCGCCAGTGAACATTCAGTACTTC,CASSEAPVNIQYF
TRBV9,TRBJ2-1,-,once,TGTGCCAGCAGCGTAGCGGGAGCTGGAACCTCCTACAATGAGCAGTTCTTC,CASSVAGAGTSYNEQFF
TRBV2,TRBJ2-6,-,-,TGTGCCAGCAGTGAAGAGGGAAAATGGGCGTCTGGGGCCAACGTCCTGACTTTC,CASSEEGKWASGANVLTF
TRBV9,TRBJ2-1,TRBD2,once,TGTGCCAGCAGCGTGAGGCCCAGCGGGAAGAATGAGCAGTTCTTC,CASSVRPSGKNEQFF
TRBV9,TRBJ2-1,TRBD1,-,TGTGCCAGCAGCGTAGAGGGTGGAGGGACAGGGGGCAGTGAGCAGTTCTTC,CASSVEGGGTGGSEQFF
TRBV7-6,TRBJ1-3,-,-,TGTGCCAGCAGCTTAGAATCAGTGTTCTCTGGAAACACCATATATTTT,CASSLESVFSGNTIYF
TRBV9,TRBJ2-3,-,-,TGTGCCAGCAGCGTAGGGGATTCCGGGATGTTCGCAGATACGCAGTATTTT,CASSVGDSGMFADTQYF
TRBV29-1,TRBJ1-2,-,-,TGCATCACTTTGGCCGGGGATGGCTACACCTTC,CITLAGDGYTF
TRBV5-6,TRBJ1-2,-,-,TGTGCCAGCAGACCCCGACAGGAAGGCTACACCTTC,CASRPRQEGYTF
TRBV10-3,TRBJ1-2,-,-,TGTGCCACCACAGGGAACTATGGCTACACCTTC,CATTGNYGYTF
TRBV18,TRBJ2-6,TRBD1,-,TGTGCCAGCTCACTCTCCCCTAGCACGACAGGGCTCTCTGGGGCCAACGTCCTGACTTTC,CASSLSPSTTGLSGANVLTF
TRBV29-1,TRBJ1-2,-,-,TGCAGCGTTGGTCCGAGGGTGGGCTACACCTTC,CSVGPRVGYTF
TRBV7-3,TRBJ1-2,-,-,TGTGCCAGCAGCCCGGACAGAAACTATGGCTACACCTTC,CASSPDRNYGYTF
TRBV5-8,TRBJ2-1,TRBD2,-,TGTGCCAGCAGCTCAGGACTAGCGCAAAACAATGAGCAGTTCTTC,CASSSGLAQNNEQFF
TRBV2,TRBJ1-2,-,-,TGTGCCAGCAGTGAACGCCAGTATGGCTACACCTTC,CASSERQYGYTF
TRBV2,TRBJ2-1,-,-,TGTGCCAGCAGTGAGGTGATGCTAAACTTCCCGTCCTACAATGAGCAGTTCTTC,CASSEVMLNFPSYNEQFF
TRBV7-9,TRBJ1-1,-,-,TGTGCCAGCAGCTTTGGAAGTACTGAAGCTTTCTTT,CASSFGSTEAFF
TRBV6-5,TRBJ1-5,-,-,TGTGCCAGCAGTTACTCTTCAAAACAGCCCCAGCATTTT,CASSYSSKQPQHF
TRBV24-1,TRBJ2-5,-,few,TGTGCCACCAGTGGAGTCCAGGGGTACGGCGAGACCCAGTACTTC,CATSGVQGYGETQYF
TRBV6-6,TRBJ2-6,-,-,TGTGCCAGCAGTCCGTCCCCGAGGTTCTCTGGGGCCAACGTCCTGACTTTC,CASSPSPRFSGANVLTF
TRBV4-3,TRBJ2-5,-,-,TGCGCCAGCAGCCGGATCACCGAAGAGGGAGAGACCCAGTACTTC,CASSRITEEGETQYF
TRBV5-1,TRBJ2-1,-,-,TGCGCCAGCAGCTTGCTCTCAGGGGACTCTGTCGGTGAGCAGTTCTTC,CASSLLSGDSVGEQFF
TRBV7-2,TRBJ2-7,-,-,TGTGCCAGCAGCTTAGGGACGATCCCTGGCGAGCAGTACTTC,CASSLGTIPGEQYF
TRBV14,TRBJ1-1,-,-,TGTGCCAGCAGCCACGCTTGGGGCAGGGGTGAAGCTTTCTTT,CASSHAWGRGEAFF
TRBV6-5,TRBJ1-5,TRBD1,-,TGTGCCAGCAGGAACGACAGGGATGGCAATCAGCCCCAGCATTTT,CASRNDRDGNQPQHF
TRBV5-4,TRBJ2-7,TRBD1,-,TGTGCCAGCAGCCCTCCGGACAGGCTCGCCGAGCAGTACTTC,CASSPPDRLAEQYF
TRBV21-1,TRBJ1-3,-,-,TGTGCCAGCATCCCCGGGACAAACTCTGGAAACACCATATATTTT,CASIPGTNSGNTIYF
TRBV11-3,TRBJ2-7,-,-,TGTGCCAGCACCTCTTCTCGGGGCGCGTCGGAACCGTCCTACGAGCAGTACTTC,CASTSSRGASEPSYEQYF
TRBV6-5,TRBJ2-2,TRBD1,once,TGTGCCAGCAGTTACTCGTGGACAGGGAACACCGGGGAGCTGTTTTTT,CASSYSWTGNTGELFF
TRBV4-2,TRBJ1-2,-,-,TGTGCCAGCAGCCCACGACCTGGAACAGGTTGGTATGGCTACACCTTC,CASSPRPGTGWYGYTF